The 31 T cell receptor beta chains reported below all come from one sample, sequenced in a study of OX40 agonist ivuxolimab in advanced cancers. Libraries came from the immunoSEQ multiplex PCR assay. Not all clones reach the TCRdb copy of this immuneACCESS table, which keeps in-frame sequences only. Checked studies attribute under half of the gap to unresolved V genes and leave the rest unexplained. This sample lists about 94,000 clones; approximately 90% were detected once. The ten biggest clones cover approximately 0.78% of the sample. This sample comprised CD4+ or CD8+ T cells sorted from blood, obtained in a trial of the OX40 agonist ivuxolimab. These receptors all stem from an adult with an advanced solid tumor such as melanoma, head and neck, liver or kidney cancer.

This clone was detected only once. The chain carries TRBV7-3 and TRBJ2-2; D might be TRBD2 (5 bases). The CDR3 length is 16 residues. In germline, CDR1 is SGHTA, CDR2 FQGTGA. The V and J ends lost 5 bases and 0 bases respectively, with 13 bases between them. The CDR3 nucleotides read TGTGCCAGCAGCCTAGGCGTCGGGACGAACACCGGGGAGCTGTTTTTT. Amino acid sequence: CASSLGVGTNTGELFF. The full variable domain, with the rest looked up from reference TRBV7-3 and TRBJ2-2, is GAGVSQTPSNKVTEKGKYVELRCDPISGHTALYWYRQSLGQGPEFLIYFQGTGAADDSGLPNDRFFAVRPEGSVSTLKIQRTERGDSAVYLCASSLGVGTNTGELFFGEGSRLTVL.

This chain uses TRBV4-2 with TRBJ2-7; 11 bases align to TRBD2. The V gene end was trimmed by 3 bases and the J gene end by 6 bases; junction bases not matched to a gene: 7. This CDR3 has 15 residues. Germline CDR1 reads LGHNA; CDR2 reads YNFKEQ. The CDR3 DNA sequence: TGTGCCAGCAGCCAGAATAGCGGGAGGGCTAGCGAGCAGTACTTC. Amino acid sequence: CASSQNSGRASEQYF.

The J gene is TRBJ2-7, the V gene TRBV5-4; 8 nucleotides match TRBD2. The CDR3 consists of 15 residues. Trimming cost V 4 bases and J 4 bases; bases outside gene matches: 10. The germline CDR1 and CDR2 sequences are SGHNT and YYREEE (reference sequence). DNA of the CDR3: TGTGCCAGCAGCCTACGGGGGGGCGCCTTTTACGAGCAGTACTTC. Translation: CASSLRGGAFYEQYF.

This clone occurred a few times. This rearrangement joins TRBV14 to TRBJ1-1; D is possibly TRBD1 (5 bases). CDR3 length: 16 amino acids. Germline V gene lookup returns CDR1 SGHDN and CDR2 FVKESK. Trimming removed 0 bases from V and 3 bases from J, with 14 bases in between. The CDR3 DNA reads TGTGCCAGCAGCCAAGAAGATCACAGGTGGGACACTGAAGCTTTCTTT. Protein: CASSQEDHRWDTEAFF.

J is TRBJ2-2 and V is TRBV18; no clear D gene. Germline V lookup: CDR1 KGHSH, CDR2 LQKENI. CDR3 size: 16 residues. The V and J ends lost 2 bases and 1 base respectively, with 11 bases between them. The CDR3 spells CASSPVLVGNTGELFF. The DNA for the CDR3 is TGTGCCAGCTCACCAGTCCTAGTGGGGAACACCGGGGAGCTGTTTTTT.

The chain employs TRBV6-5 and TRBJ2-2; TRBD2 matches 8 bases. The CDR3 extends over 15 amino acids. Germline-derived CDR1 and CDR2 are MNHEY and SVGAGI. V trimming: 3 bases; J trimming: 5 bases; junction bases outside the gene matches: 5. CDR3 sequence (DNA): TGTGCCAGCAGTTATGGGACTAGGGATACCGGGGAGCTGTTTTTT. Protein sequence: CASSYGTRDTGELFF.

The chain uses TRBV5-6 and TRBJ1-1; TRBD1 matches at 8 bases. Germline CDR1 is SGHDT and CDR2 is YYEEEE. This CDR3 has 13 amino acids. The J segment lost 7 bases and the V segment lost 6 bases, leaving 8 bases of the junction unmatched. CDR3 DNA: TGTGCCAGCACCAACAGGGGGAGGGATGAAGCTTTCTTT. Translation gives CASTNRGRDEAFF. The full variable domain, with the rest looked up from reference TRBV5-6 and TRBJ1-1, is DAGVTQSPTHLIKTRGQQVTLRCSPKSGHDTVSWYQQALGQGPQFIFQYYEEEERQRGNFPDRFSGHQFPNYSSELNVNALLLGDSALYLCASTNRGRDEAFFGQGTRLTVV.

The V gene is TRBV6-7, the J gene TRBJ2-1, with D maybe TRBD1 (6 bases). TRBV6-7 is sorted into the ORF group, with uncertain function. V was shortened by 9 bases and J by 3 bases, with 9 bases between the two germline ends. This CDR3 has 12 amino acids. CDR3 nucleotides: TGTGCCAGGGTGGACAGCTACAATGAGCAGTTCTTC. Amino acids: CARVDSYNEQFF.

V is TRBV5-6 and J is TRBJ2-5; 9 nucleotides match TRBD1. The J call may not be correct, given that the DNA end is closer to TRBJ2-7. This CDR3 has 15 amino acids. Germline V gene lookup returns CDR1 SGHDT and CDR2 YYEEEE. CDR3 DNA: TGTGCCAGCAGCATATCCGGGACAGGGCCCTACGAGCAGTACTTC. This translates into CASSISGTGPYEQYF.

The rearrangement joins TRBV30 to TRBJ1-1; possibly TRBD1 for D (6 bases). CDR3 length: 12 amino acids. V lost 3 bases, J lost 11 bases, and 16 bases lay in between. Per the germline V gene, CDR1 is GTSNPN and CDR2 is SVGIG (reference sequence). CDR3 region: CAWSAIQGAAFF. CDR3 nucleotides: TGTGCCTGGAGCGCAATACAGGGAGCGGCTTTCTTT. The entire variable domain, with the rest obtained from reference TRBV30 and TRBJ1-1, is as follows: SQTIHQWPATLVQPVGSPLSLECTVEGTSNPNLYWYRQAAGRGLQLLFYSVGIGQISSEVPQNLSASRPQDRQFILSSKKLLLSDSGFYLCAWSAIQGAAFFGQGTRLTVV.

The genes are TRBV6-5 and TRBJ1-1; D may be TRBD1 (6 bases). CDR1 and CDR2 from the germline V gene are MNHEY and SVGAGI. Trimming cost V 6 bases and J 1 base, with 12 bases left between them. CDR3 length equals 14 residues. The DNA for the CDR3 is TGTGCCAGCAGCACAGGGTTACCGAACACTGAAGCTTTCTTT. It translates to CASSTGLPNTEAFF.

The chain has TRBV7-2 and TRBJ1-1, with 9 bases matching TRBD1. V was pared by 6 bases and J by 4 bases, with 6 bases of the junction left unmatched. The CDR3 totals 14 residues. Looked up from germline, CDR1 is SGHTA and CDR2 is FQGNSA. CDR3 coding DNA: TGTGCCAGCAGTACGGGACAGGGTACCACTGAAGCTTTCTTT. Amino acid sequence: CASSTGQGTTEAFF.

The J gene is TRBJ2-1, the V gene TRBV7-2; no clear D. The CDR3 has 16 residues. The germline V and J ends were trimmed by 0 bases and 7 bases, with 16 bases remaining between them. Germline values: CDR1 SGHTA, CDR2 FQGNSA. This CDR3 is CASSLARPTSKNEQFF. In nucleotides, the CDR3 is TGTGCCAGCAGCTTAGCGCGACCGACTTCTAAGAATGAGCAGTTCTTC.

The sample holds one count of this clone. The CDR3 coding sequence is TGTGCCAGCAGCGAACTTTGGGCTAGGAGGAGGGATACGCAGTATTTT. Translated: CASSELWARRRDTQYF. The chain carries TRBV11-2 and TRBJ2-3; maybe TRBD2 (5 bases). The CDR3 spans 16 residues. V lost 5 bases, J lost 6 bases, and 21 bases lay in between. The germline gives CDR1 SGHAT, CDR2 FQNNGV.

V is TRBV4-3 and J is TRBJ1-2; possible D gene TRBD1, 5 bases. V was clipped by 0 bases and J by 1 base, with 15 bases between them. The CDR3 sequence is 17 residues long. Germline assignment: CDR1 LGHNA and CDR2 YSLEER. CDR3 in DNA: TGCGCCAGCAGCCAAGATAGGGCAGGGCGGATTAACTATGGCTACACCTTC. Protein product: CASSQDRAGRINYGYTF.

The gene calls are TRBV7-9 and TRBJ2-1; possible D gene TRBD2, 5 bases. V lost 1 base to trimming and J lost 4 bases, with 8 bases between them. Germline assignment: CDR1 SEHNR and CDR2 FQNEAQ (reference sequence). The CDR3 runs 14 residues. CDR3 loop: CASSLGTGYNEQFF. Written as DNA, the CDR3 is TGTGCCAGCAGCTTAGGGACGGGATACAATGAGCAGTTCTTC.

The chain is built from TRBV5-1 and TRBJ2-1; TRBD2 matches at 13 bases. Germline V gives CDR1 SGHRS, CDR2 YFSETQ. There are 15 residues in the CDR3. Trimming cost V 4 bases and J 12 bases; bases outside gene matches: 10. The CDR3 region has the DNA TGCGCCAGCAGCGTAGGACTAGCGGGAGTGGGGGTGCAGTTCTTC. It codes for CASSVGLAGVGVQFF.

The genes are TRBV5-6 and TRBJ2-5, with D unresolved. Germline loops: CDR1 SGHDT, CDR2 YYEEEE. V was clipped by 7 bases and J by 5 bases, with 15 bases between them. CDR3 length: 13 amino acids. This CDR3 is CASRRTSRETQYF. Here the CDR3 DNA reads TGTGCCAGCCGCCGGACCAGTAGGGAGACCCAGTACTTC.

J is TRBJ2-7 and V is TRBV30; D not certain. V gave up 2 bases and J gave up 5 bases, with 7 bases separating them. Germline lookup yields CDR1 GTSNPN and CDR2 SVGIG (reference sequence). This CDR3 has 11 residues. The CDR3 here is CAWSTGHEQYF. CDR3 nucleotide sequence: TGTGCCTGGAGTACCGGCCACGAGCAGTACTTC. Full variable domain (rest looked up from reference TRBV30 and TRBJ2-7): SQTIHQWPATLVQPVGSPLSLECTVEGTSNPNLYWYRQAAGRGLQLLFYSVGIGQISSEVPQNLSASRPQDRQFILSSKKLLLSDSGFYLCAWSTGHEQYFGPGTRLTVT.

The CDR3 DNA reads TGTGCCAGCAGCCCCCGGGGACTACTAAACTACGAGCAGTACTTC. Translation gives CASSPRGLLNYEQYF. This sequence joins TRBV7-9 and TRBJ2-7; TRBD2 matches 7 bases. The germline CDR1 and CDR2 sequences are SEHNR and FQNEAQ (reference sequence). With V trimmed by 5 bases and J by 3 bases, 10 bases remained unmatched. CDR3 length: 15 amino acids.

This rearrangement joins TRBV19 to TRBJ2-5, with D hard to call. This CDR3 has 13 residues. Trimming stripped 1 base from V and 2 bases from J, with 5 bases between. Germline assignment: CDR1 LNHDA and CDR2 SQIVND (reference sequence). This chain's CDR3 is CASSIGGQETQYF. Written as DNA, the CDR3 is TGTGCCAGTAGTATAGGGGGTCAAGAGACCCAGTACTTC.

The J gene is TRBJ2-2, the V gene TRBV5-4; D remains unclear. V lost 6 bases, J lost 0 bases, and 6 bases lay in between. This CDR3 region has 13 residues. CDR1 is SGHNT, CDR2 YYREEE, per germline (reference sequence). The CDR3 bases are TGTGCCAGCACGATCACGAACACCGGGGAGCTGTTTTTT. Protein sequence: CASTITNTGELFF.

The CDR3 sequence: CASSADRPGQPQHF. CDR3 bases: TGTGCCAGCAGCGCCGACAGGCCCGGGCAGCCCCAGCATTTT. The J gene is TRBJ1-5, the V gene TRBV7-2; tentatively, D is TRBD1 (6 bases). V was pared by 5 bases and J by 7 bases, with 15 bases between. CDR1 is SGHTA and CDR2 is FQGNSA in the germline V gene. The CDR3 has 14 residues.

CDR3 nucleotides: TGTGCCAGCACCATCGTAGCGGGGCCGGGCTATGGCTACACCTTC. It translates to CASTIVAGPGYGYTF. V and J are TRBV6-9 and TRBJ1-2; the D gene is possibly TRBD1 (5 bases). Trimming cost V 7 bases and J 4 bases, with 19 bases left between them. This CDR3 has 15 residues. In germline, CDR1 is MNHGY, CDR2 SVAAGI.

The rearrangement uses TRBV21-1 and TRBJ1-2; TRBD1, the D gene given by the table, was not confirmed from the DNA. TRBV21-1 is a documented pseudogene. The CDR3 spans 15 residues. Written as DNA, the CDR3 is TGTGCCAGCAGCGCCCGACAGGGTTTGGGCTATGGCTACACCTTC. Its protein is CASSARQGLGYGYTF.

V gene TRBV19 combines with J gene TRBJ1-3, with 10 nucleotides matching TRBD1. V lost 5 bases, J lost 7 bases, and 11 bases stayed unmatched. The CDR3 sequence is 16 residues long. From germline, CDR1 is LNHDA and CDR2 SQIVND (reference sequence). The CDR3 nucleotides read TGTGCCAGTAGTGACTCCGGGACAGGGGATAAGAACACCATATATTTT. Its protein product is CASSDSGTGDKNTIYF.

This chain joins TRBV10-3 and TRBJ1-2, with 7 bases fitting TRBD1. The CDR3 totals 13 residues. With 8 bases clipped from V and 3 bases from J, the junction kept 6 bases outside the gene matches. Germline CDR1 reads ENHRY; CDR2 reads SYGVKD. CDR3 sequence reads: CAIGGGADYGYTF. DNA for the CDR3: TGTGCCATCGGAGGGGGCGCTGACTATGGCTACACCTTC.

This clone was found a few times. The chain combines TRBV30 with TRBJ1-1, with 9 bases fitting TRBD1. J gave up 1 base and V 1 base, and 4 bases lay outside the gene matches. This CDR3 is 15 amino acids long. CDR1 and CDR2 (germline): GTSNPN, SVGIG (reference sequence). CDR3 nucleotides: TGTGCCTGGAGTGATCTGGGACAGGGGAACACTGAAGCTTTCTTT. It translates to CAWSDLGQGNTEAFF.

The rearrangement joins TRBV13 to TRBJ1-5, with D tentatively TRBD1 (6 bases). Trimming cost V 0 bases and J 0 bases, with 12 bases left between them. The germline gives CDR1 PRHDT, CDR2 FYEKMQ (reference sequence). CDR3 length: 17 residues. This chain's CDR3 is CASSLGRGQISNQPQHF. The DNA of the CDR3 is TGTGCCAGCAGCTTAGGTCGGGGGCAGATTAGCAATCAGCCCCAGCATTTT. Full variable domain (rest looked up from reference TRBV13 and TRBJ1-5): AAGVIQSPRHLIKEKRETATLKCYPIPRHDTVYWYQQGPGQDPQFLISFYEKMQSDKGSIPDRFSAQQFSDYHSELNMSSLELGDSALYFCASSLGRGQISNQPQHFGDGTRLSIL.

The V and J genes are TRBV19 and TRBJ2-1; 10 nucleotides match TRBD2. The junction had 11 bases not matched to a gene; V was cut back by 8 bases and J by 1 base. The CDR3 consists of 17 residues. CDR1 and CDR2 from the germline V gene are LNHDA and SQIVND (reference sequence). The CDR3 bases are TGTGCCAGTCAGTCCCCCGTAGCGGGAGGTTCCTACAATGAGCAGTTCTTC. Encoded protein: CASQSPVAGGSYNEQFF. The entire variable domain, with the rest obtained from reference TRBV19 and TRBJ2-1, is as follows: DGGITQSPKYLFRKEGQNVTLSCEQNLNHDAMYWYRQDPGQGLRLIYYSQIVNDFQKGDIAEGYSVSREKKESFPLTVTSAQKNPTAFYLCASQSPVAGGSYNEQFFGPGTRLTVL.

This chain's CDR3 is CASSLWSGGKSSYNSPLHF. The CDR3 DNA reads TGTGCCAGCAGTTTATGGTCAGGGGGAAAGAGCTCCTATAATTCACCCCTCCACTTT. This chain connects TRBV28 to TRBJ1-6; 7 bases agree with TRBD1. Germline loops: CDR1 MDHEN, CDR2 SYDVKM. The CDR3 length is 19 residues. Germline trimming cut 0 bases from V and 0 bases from J; bases unmatched to any gene: 8.